This T cell receptor beta chain came from a study of cytomegalovirus exposure and HLA in healthy donors. General study results and limits: Across HLA loci, a later analysis found differing TCR association rates, with DRB1 most and HLA-C fewest. Most CMV-associated TCR beta chains were later found to appear HLA-restricted.

As for this clone: Its antigen is as yet unknown.

PCR involved 60 Vbeta and 13 Jbeta primers. Generated by immunoSEQ multiplex PCR, the TCRdb table keeps only in-frame clones and is missing some. The table lists 93,000 or so clones, 80% to 90% of them singletons. J gave up 8 bases and V 3 bases, and 4 bases lay outside the gene matches. CDR3 length: 14 residues. Looked up from germline, CDR1 is PRHDT and CDR2 is FYEKMQ (reference sequence). The V and J genes are TRBV13 and TRBJ1-4, with 9 bases that match TRBD1. The clonotype originates from a woman aged 18-35 years in good health and CMV-seropositive. Sequenced sample: PBMCs. For the CDR3, the DNA is TGTGCCAGCAGCTTCGGGACAGGGCGCGAAAAACTGTTTTTT. This gives the protein CASSFGTGREKLFF.